This T cell receptor beta chain was profiled in a study of blood T cell repertoires in COVID-19. As for the study in general: Some COVID-19 samples were acute and others convalescent; all came from the United States, Italy and Spain. PBMCs, B-cell-depleted T cells, or T cells provided the cDNA or gDNA that made up the material.

In the original processing: Reference gene primer amplification gave nucleated cell count estimates. Method: immunoSEQ multiplex PCR; TCRdb's copy keeps in-frame clones and lacks some. V and J calls and clone size come straight from that table; D and trimming were deduced from the DNA. The sample lists roughly 51,000 clones; about 86% were seen once. The CDR3 extends over 15 amino acids. The germline V gene has CDR1 SNHLY and CDR2 FYNNEI. J gave up 7 bases and V 8 bases, and 11 bases lay outside the gene matches. The rearrangement joins TRBV2 to TRBJ1-4; 9 nucleotides agree with TRBD1. The sample taken for sequencing was peripheral blood. The source of this sequence is a woman older than 75 with acute or convalescent COVID-19. The CDR3 spells CASDAPQGAGEKLFF. The CDR3 DNA reads TGTGCCAGCGACGCCCCACAGGGGGCAGGTGAAAAACTGTTTTTT.